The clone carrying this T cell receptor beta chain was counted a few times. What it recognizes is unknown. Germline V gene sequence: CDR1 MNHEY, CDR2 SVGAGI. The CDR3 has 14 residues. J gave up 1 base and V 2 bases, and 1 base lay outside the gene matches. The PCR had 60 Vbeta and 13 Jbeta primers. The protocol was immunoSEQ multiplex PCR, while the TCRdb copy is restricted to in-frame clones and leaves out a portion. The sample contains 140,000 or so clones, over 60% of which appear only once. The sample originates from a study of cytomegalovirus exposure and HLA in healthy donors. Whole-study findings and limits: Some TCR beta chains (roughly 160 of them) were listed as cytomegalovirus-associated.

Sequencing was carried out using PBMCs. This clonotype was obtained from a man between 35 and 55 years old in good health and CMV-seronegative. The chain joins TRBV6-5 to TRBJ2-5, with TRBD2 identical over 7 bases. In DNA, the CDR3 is TGTGCCAGCAGTTACGGGGGGGTCCAAGAGACCCAGTACTTC. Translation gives CASSYGGVQETQYF.